This T cell receptor (beta chain) originates from a study of CD8+ T cells in alopecia areata. Study conclusions and caveats: In scalp and blood during tofacitinib, many expanded lesional clones persisted. Tofacitinib delivered significant drops in scalp clonality and in expanded CD8+ clones among the top 100.

Once RNA had been extracted, it was reverse transcribed into cDNA to act as the sequencing template. The assay was immunoSEQ multiplex PCR, and TCRdb's table has in-frame clones only and misses some. The sample lists about 210,000 clones, 64% occurring once. Specified treatment: oral pan-JAK inhibitor, 5-10 mg twice daily. The V gene's germline CDR1 is GTSNPN and CDR2 SVGIG (reference sequence). The CDR3 sequence is 14 residues long. Trimming took off 0 bases at V and 3 bases at J, with 12 bases between the two ends. A word on this clone: Its target is unknown.

The chain carries TRBV30 and TRBJ2-7; D may be TRBD2 (5 bases). The specimen was CD4+ T cells sorted from blood, collected at week 4, from a patient treated with tofacitinib. This sequence originates from a human donor with alopecia areata. Here the CDR3 DNA reads TGTGCCTGGAGTGTTCTGGGCGGGTACTACGAGCAGTACTTC. Translated: CAWSVLGGYYEQYF. Full variable domain (missing parts from reference TRBV30 and TRBJ2-7): SQTIHQWPATLVQPVGSPLSLECTVEGTSNPNLYWYRQAAGRGLQLLFYSVGIGQISSEVPQNLSASRPQDRQFILSSKKLLLSDSGFYLCAWSVLGGYYEQYFGPGTRLTVT.